What follows describes a single T cell receptor (beta chain). Its antigen is as yet unknown. The data originate from a study of shared clonotypes between healthy human individuals. The method was immunoSEQ multiplex PCR; TCRdb's version includes in-frame clones alone and lacks a portion of them. The top ten hold 0.55% to 0.7% of the sample, which has about 1.1 million clones, around 82% seen once. Recent acute infections and vaccinations were absent in the healthy HIV-negative adult donors. This CDR3 region has 17 residues. Germline V CDR1 and CDR2: MDHEN, SYDVKM. The V gene lost 6 bases and the J gene lost 1 base, with 21 bases spanning the gap. Study results and caveats: Clonotype sharing among donors was thought likely to change with sequencing depth. Sampling covered blood only; tissue repertoires likely differ.

This TCR was recovered from a man in his late teens or twenties in good health. Some clones in this sample may be carry-over from other donors' samples. The rearrangement links TRBV28 to TRBJ1-1; D remains unclear. Material: memory CD4+ T cells from PBMCs. The subset: CD45RA-negative fraction. CDR3 sequence reads: CASRVLTSGLSNTEAFF. Written as DNA, the CDR3 is TGTGCCAGCAGGGTACTGACCAGTGGACTCTCGAACACTGAAGCTTTCTTT. Full variable domain (missing parts from reference TRBV28 and TRBJ1-1): DVKVTQSSRYLVKRTGEKVFLECVQDMDHENMFWYRQDPGLGLRLIYFSYDVKMKEKGDIPEGYSVSREKKERFSLILESASTNQTSMYLCASRVLTSGLSNTEAFFGQGTRLTVV.